Shown below are 21 T cell receptor beta chains from a single sample sequenced in a study of blood T cell repertoires in COVID-19. Profiling relied on immunoSEQ multiplex PCR, and the TCRdb table lists in-frame clones only, not all of them. The table has 70,000 or so clones, nearly 80% seen once. The specimen was peripheral blood. These TCRs come from a human donor in a cohort sampled during active COVID-19.

V usage is TRBV28 and J usage is TRBJ1-4; 9 nucleotides align to TRBD1. The CDR3 sequence is 13 residues long. Germline V gives CDR1 MDHEN, CDR2 SYDVKM. Unmatched junction bases numbered 4, after V lost 6 bases and J lost 8 bases. The DNA of the CDR3 is TGTGCCAGCAGGACAGGGGGGGAGGAAAAACTGTTTTTT. It is translated as CASRTGGEEKLFF.

This chain connects TRBV10-1 to TRBJ1-3, with D uncertain. This CDR3 is built from 13 residues. Germline CDR1 is WNHNN and CDR2 is SYGVQD (reference sequence). Deletions cut 8 bases from V and 2 bases from J, with 10 bases between. The CDR3: CASQGGTGNTIYF. The CDR3 nucleotides read TGCGCCAGCCAAGGAGGAACTGGAAACACCATATATTTT.

This clone was seen a few times. The chain employs TRBV5-4 and TRBJ2-3; 14 positions match TRBD2. The V gene's germline CDR1 is SGHNT and CDR2 YYREEE (reference sequence). After removal of 4 bases from V and 3 bases from J, the junction contained 10 bases not matched to a gene. This CDR3 has 18 residues. The CDR3 DNA reads TGTGCCAGCAGCGTACCGGGACTAGCGGGAGTATCGACAGATACGCAGTATTTT. Its translation is CASSVPGLAGVSTDTQYF.

The count of this clone is one. V gene TRBV5-1 combines with J gene TRBJ2-1; possible D gene TRBD1, 5 bases. Trimming took 0 bases from V and 8 from J, leaving 12 bases between them. The CDR3 has 14 amino acids. From germline, CDR1 is SGHRS and CDR2 YFSETQ. CDR3 bases: TGCGCCAGCAGCTTGGGCAGGGATTGGGATGAGCAGTTCTTC. Its protein is CASSLGRDWDEQFF.

The J gene is TRBJ2-7, the V gene TRBV12-3 or TRBV12-4, with D tentatively TRBD1 (6 bases). Trimming pared 2 bases from V and 5 bases from J, leaving 10 bases between. The CDR3 has 13 residues. CDR3 region: CASSLQGSHEQYF. The CDR3 DNA reads as TGTGCCAGCAGTTTACAGGGGTCCCACGAGCAGTACTTC.

V and J are TRBV19 and TRBJ2-1, with 7 bases identical to TRBD1. Germline V gives CDR1 LNHDA, CDR2 SQIVND (reference sequence). The CDR3 runs 15 residues. V shed 3 bases, J shed 8 bases, and the junction held 10 bases outside the gene matches. CDR3 residues: CASSMVAGGFYEQFF. The CDR3 DNA sequence: TGTGCCAGTAGTATGGTGGCAGGGGGTTTCTATGAGCAGTTCTTC.

The V call is TRBV18, the J call TRBJ1-1; possible D gene TRBD1, 6 bases. Trimming pared 6 bases from V and 1 base from J, leaving 15 bases between. The germline V gene encodes CDR1 KGHSH and CDR2 LQKENI. This CDR3 is built from 15 residues. CDR3: CASSLRTGQNTEAFF. CDR3 nucleotides: TGTGCCAGCTCCCTTAGGACGGGACAGAACACTGAAGCTTTCTTT.

V usage is TRBV23-1 and J usage is TRBJ2-5, with TRBD1 identical over 9 bases. TRBV23-1 is treated as an ORF (open reading frame) with a function not yet certain. After removal of 5 bases from V and 2 bases from J, the junction contained 0 bases not matched to a gene. The CDR3 length is 13 residues. CDR3 sequence reads: CASSGTGQETQYF. CDR3 nucleotide sequence: TGCGCCAGCAGTGGGACAGGGCAAGAGACCCAGTACTTC.

The chain employs TRBV5-4 and TRBJ2-3; the match to TRBD2 covers 12 bases. Germline values: CDR1 SGHNT, CDR2 YYREEE (reference sequence). With 4 bases clipped from V and 4 bases from J, the junction kept 1 base outside the gene matches. The CDR3 spans 14 residues. The CDR3 nucleotides are TGTGCCAGCAGCCTAGCGGGGGGGCCAGATACGCAGTATTTT. Amino acid sequence: CASSLAGGPDTQYF.

The J gene is TRBJ2-1, the V gene TRBV14, with 12 bases matching TRBD2. The CDR3 is 17 residues long. V lost 2 bases, J lost 0 bases, and 2 bases stayed unmatched. Germline CDR1 reads SGHDN; CDR2 reads FVKESK. CDR3 in amino acids: CASSQLAGGSSYNEQFF. CDR3 sequence (DNA): TGTGCCAGCAGCCAACTAGCGGGAGGGAGCTCCTACAATGAGCAGTTCTTC.

This sequence joins TRBV10-3 and TRBJ1-1, with TRBD1 matching over 8 bases. This CDR3 is built from 14 residues. Germline values: CDR1 ENHRY, CDR2 SYGVKD. V trimming: 4 bases; J trimming: 5 bases; junction bases outside the gene matches: 6. The CDR3 coding sequence is TGTGCCATCAGTGTCGGACAGGGAGCGACTGAAGCTTTCTTT. Protein sequence: CAISVGQGATEAFF.

CDR3 sequence: CASTSGGPGQPQHF. In nucleotides, the CDR3 is TGTGCCAGCACCTCGGGAGGGCCCGGTCAGCCCCAGCATTTT. The rearrangement links TRBV28 to TRBJ1-5; D gene uncertain. CDR1 and CDR2 from the germline V gene are MDHEN and SYDVKM. V lost 7 bases and J lost 6, with 16 bases in between. The CDR3 totals 14 residues.

The V call is TRBV7-8, the J call TRBJ1-4, with D perhaps TRBD1 (5 bases). CDR1 SGHVS and CDR2 FQNEAQ come from the germline V gene. Trimming took 5 bases from V and 5 from J, leaving 15 bases between them. This CDR3 contains 15 residues. This chain's CDR3 is CASSARLGLNEKLFF. The CDR3 nucleotides read TGTGCCAGCAGCGCCCGACTGGGACTAAATGAAAAACTGTTTTTT.

The rearrangement joins TRBV13 to TRBJ2-5; 8 bases are a match to TRBD1. V lost 5 bases to trimming and J lost 3 bases; unmatched junction nucleotides: 5. The CDR3 is 14 amino acids. Germline-derived CDR1 and CDR2 are PRHDT and FYEKMQ (reference sequence). The CDR3 spells CASSRQGREETQYF. As DNA, the CDR3 is TGTGCCAGCAGCAGACAGGGGAGAGAAGAGACCCAGTACTTC.

The rearrangement joins TRBV24-1 to TRBJ2-1, with 13 positions matching TRBD2. This CDR3 is built from 16 residues. CDR1 KGHDR and CDR2 SFDVKD come from the germline V gene. Trimming at V came to 4 bases and at J to 9 bases, leaving 8 bases not matched to a gene. The CDR3 sequence: CATSDTTSGGLSEQFF. The CDR3 coding sequence is TGTGCCACCAGTGACACGACTAGCGGGGGGCTAAGTGAGCAGTTCTTC.

The V call is TRBV9, the J call TRBJ2-5; the match to TRBD2 covers 8 bases. The CDR3 covers 15 residues. Trimming at V came to 6 bases and at J to 5 bases, leaving 12 bases not matched to a gene. CDR1 SGDLS and CDR2 YYNGEE come from the germline V gene. DNA for the CDR3: TGTGCCAGCACCTCACCCCTCAGCGGGAGTGAGACCCAGTACTTC. Its translation is CASTSPLSGSETQYF.

The chain carries TRBV7-9 and TRBJ1-1; D perhaps matches TRBD1 (6 bases). The CDR3 loop spans 14 amino acids. Trimming took off 8 bases at V and 1 base at J, with 14 bases between the two ends. From germline, CDR1 is SEHNR and CDR2 FQNEAQ (reference sequence). CDR3 in amino acids: CASSPGGRNTEAFF. The CDR3 DNA reads as TGTGCCAGCTCCCCGGGGGGGCGGAACACTGAAGCTTTCTTT.

CDR3 in amino acids: CASIAQGDSYEQYF. The CDR3 nucleotides are TGTGCCAGCATTGCACAGGGGGACTCCTACGAGCAGTACTTC. This chain uses TRBV6-5 with TRBJ2-7; TRBD1 agrees at 8 bases. V lost 7 bases to trimming and J lost 0 bases; unmatched junction nucleotides: 5. Germline lookup yields CDR1 MNHEY and CDR2 SVGAGI. CDR3 length equals 14 residues.

The rearrangement links TRBV9 to TRBJ1-1; no clear D gene. Trimming removed 0 bases from V and 5 bases from J, with 11 bases in between. The length of the CDR3 is 14 residues. Germline CDR1 reads SGDLS; CDR2 reads YYNGEE. CDR3 protein: CASSVGQAQTEAFF. The CDR3 nucleotides read TGTGCCAGCAGCGTAGGCCAAGCCCAAACTGAAGCTTTCTTT.

This chain joins TRBV7-9 and TRBJ2-1; tentatively, D is TRBD2 (6 bases). The germline CDR1 and CDR2 sequences are SEHNR and FQNEAQ (reference sequence). The CDR3 spans 15 residues. The V end was cut by 1 base, the J end by 8 bases, with 15 bases between. The CDR3 is CASSLVFGRYDEQFF. In nucleotides, the CDR3 is TGTGCCAGCAGCTTAGTATTTGGGAGGTACGATGAGCAGTTCTTC. Combining the CDR3 with reference TRBV7-9 and TRBJ2-1 gives the whole variable domain DTGVSQNPRHKITKRGQNVTFRCDPISEHNRLYWYRQTLGQGPEFLTYFQNEAQLEKSRLLSDRFSAERPKGSFSTLEIQRTEQGDSAMYLCASSLVFGRYDEQFFGPGTRLTVL.

V and J are TRBV28 and TRBJ2-2; tentative D call: TRBD1 (6 bases). This CDR3 comprises 14 residues. CDR1 is MDHEN, CDR2 SYDVKM, per germline. V was pared by 6 bases and J by 7 bases, with 15 bases between. The CDR3 protein is CASRGAQRVGELFF. The CDR3 DNA reads as TGTGCCAGCAGGGGGGCCCAACGGGTCGGGGAGCTGTTTTTT. The entire variable domain, with the rest obtained from reference TRBV28 and TRBJ2-2, is as follows: DVKVTQSSRYLVKRTGEKVFLECVQDMDHENMFWYRQDPGLGLRLIYFSYDVKMKEKGDIPEGYSVSREKKERFSLILESASTNQTSMYLCASRGAQRVGELFFGEGSRLTVL.